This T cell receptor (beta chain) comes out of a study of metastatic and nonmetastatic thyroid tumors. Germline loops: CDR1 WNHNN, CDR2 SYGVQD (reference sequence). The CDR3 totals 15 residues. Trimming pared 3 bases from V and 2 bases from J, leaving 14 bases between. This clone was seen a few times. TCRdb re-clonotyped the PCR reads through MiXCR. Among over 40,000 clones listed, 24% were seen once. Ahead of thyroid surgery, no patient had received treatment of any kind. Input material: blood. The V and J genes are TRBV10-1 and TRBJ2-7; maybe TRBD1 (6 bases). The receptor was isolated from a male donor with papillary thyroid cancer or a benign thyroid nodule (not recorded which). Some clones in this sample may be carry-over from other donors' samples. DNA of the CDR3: TGCGCCAGCAGTGACCAAAGGGGGAGAGCCTACGAGCAGTACTTC. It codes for CASSDQRGRAYEQYF.